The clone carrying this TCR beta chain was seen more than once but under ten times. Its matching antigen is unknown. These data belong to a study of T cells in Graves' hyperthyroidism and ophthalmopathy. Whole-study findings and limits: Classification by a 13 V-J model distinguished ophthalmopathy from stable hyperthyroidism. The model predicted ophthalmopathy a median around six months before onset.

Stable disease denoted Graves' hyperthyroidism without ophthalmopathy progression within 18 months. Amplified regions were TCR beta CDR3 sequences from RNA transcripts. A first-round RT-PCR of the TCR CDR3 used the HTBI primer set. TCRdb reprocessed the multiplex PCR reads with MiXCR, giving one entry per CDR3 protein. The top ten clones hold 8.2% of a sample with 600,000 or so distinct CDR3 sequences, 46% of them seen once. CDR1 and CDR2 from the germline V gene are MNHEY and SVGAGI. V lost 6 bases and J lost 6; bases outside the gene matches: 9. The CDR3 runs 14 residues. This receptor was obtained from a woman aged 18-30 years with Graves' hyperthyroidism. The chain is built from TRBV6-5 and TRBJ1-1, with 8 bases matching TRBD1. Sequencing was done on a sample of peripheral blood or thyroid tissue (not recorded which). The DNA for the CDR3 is TGTGCCAGCAGGGGCATGGACAGGGACGCTGAAGCTTTCTTT. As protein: CASRGMDRDAEAFF.